This T cell receptor beta chain appears in the sequencing data of a study of molecular identifiers for immune sequencing clone quantification. Germline V gene sequence: CDR1 SGHRS, CDR2 YFSETQ. This CDR3 is 14 amino acids long. Trimming removed 1 base from V and 2 bases from J, with 10 bases in between. This clonotype was seen repeatedly, ten times or more. Each CDR3 protein is one row after TCRdb ran MiXCR on the PCR reads. The table lists under 15,000 distinct CDR3 sequences, 18% of them singletons. The chain uses TRBV5-1 and TRBJ2-7; D tentatively reads TRBD1 or TRBD2 (5 bases each). This TCR came from a human donor in good health. Some libraries in this study had Jurkat cell RNA spiked in. Material: naive CD8+ T cells from blood, with Jurkat cell RNA spiked in. The subset: FACS-sorted CD8+CD4-CCR7+CD45RA+ naive T cells. The CDR3 loop is CASSLWDATYEQYF. The CDR3 DNA reads as TGCGCCAGCAGCTTGTGGGACGCCACCTACGAGCAGTACTTC.